This T cell receptor beta chain was documented in a study of identical twins. Study-level points and caveats: Donors were not followed over many years; analysis was cross-sectional.

TCRdb reprocessed the 5' RACE reads with MiXCR, giving one entry per CDR3 protein. Here the sample spans hundreds of thousands of distinct CDR3 sequences, 15% to 20% being singletons. With regard to this clonotype: Its specificity is not known.

The V gene lost 3 bases and the J gene lost 6 bases, with 15 bases spanning the gap. The germline CDR1 and CDR2 sequences are SEHNR and FQNEAQ (reference sequence). The CDR3 is 15 amino acids. This sample was also put to use in a study of T cells expressing NK-cell markers. From that second work: Repertoire data for TCR beta were derived from sorted T cells (CD3+CD56+NKG2C+, CD3+CD56+NKG2C- and CD3+CD56-NKG2C+). Six donors carried dominant NKG2C+ clonotypes that made up about 1.0-7.0% of their CD8+ T cells.

The receptor was derived from a woman between 18 and 30 years old in good health. V is TRBV7-9 and J is TRBJ1-5, with D possibly matching TRBD1 (5 bases). Sequenced material: PBMCs. The CDR3: CASSFAGGKGQPQHF. CDR3 DNA: TGTGCCAGCAGCTTTGCCGGGGGTAAGGGTCAGCCCCAGCATTTT.